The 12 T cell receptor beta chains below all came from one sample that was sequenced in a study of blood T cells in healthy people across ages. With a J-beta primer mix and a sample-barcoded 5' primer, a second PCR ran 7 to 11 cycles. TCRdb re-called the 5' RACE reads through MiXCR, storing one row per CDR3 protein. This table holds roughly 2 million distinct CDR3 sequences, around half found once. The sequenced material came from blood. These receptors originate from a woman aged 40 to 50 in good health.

In DNA form, the CDR3 reads TGCGCCAGCAGCTTAGGTAGCGGGTTAGGGAATGAGCAGTTCTTC. Translated: CASSLGSGLGNEQFF. The rearrangement links TRBV5-1 to TRBJ2-1; 7 nucleotides align to TRBD2. This CDR3 comprises 15 residues. Germline V gene sequence: CDR1 SGHRS, CDR2 YFSETQ. Trimming cost V 2 bases and J 7 bases; bases outside gene matches: 9.

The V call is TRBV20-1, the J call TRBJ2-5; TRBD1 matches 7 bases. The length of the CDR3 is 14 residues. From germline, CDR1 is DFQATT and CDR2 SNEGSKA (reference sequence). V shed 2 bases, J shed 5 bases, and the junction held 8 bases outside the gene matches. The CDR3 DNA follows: TGCAGTGCTAGAATCGGGACAGTATCGGAGACCCAGTACTTC. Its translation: CSARIGTVSETQYF.

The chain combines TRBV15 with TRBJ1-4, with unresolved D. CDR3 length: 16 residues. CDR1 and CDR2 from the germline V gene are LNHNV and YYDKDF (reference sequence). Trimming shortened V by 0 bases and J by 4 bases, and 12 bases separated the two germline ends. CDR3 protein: CATSRDWSSNNEKLFF. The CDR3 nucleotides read TGTGCCACCAGCAGAGATTGGTCAAGCAATAATGAAAAACTGTTTTTT.

As DNA, the CDR3 is TGCGCCAGCAGCTTGGTGACTAACAATGAGCAGTTCTTC. Its protein is CASSLVTNNEQFF. The chain combines TRBV5-1 with TRBJ2-1, with D perhaps TRBD2 (5 bases). From germline, CDR1 is SGHRS and CDR2 YFSETQ. Deletions cut 0 bases from V and 5 bases from J, with 6 bases between. The CDR3 contains 13 residues.

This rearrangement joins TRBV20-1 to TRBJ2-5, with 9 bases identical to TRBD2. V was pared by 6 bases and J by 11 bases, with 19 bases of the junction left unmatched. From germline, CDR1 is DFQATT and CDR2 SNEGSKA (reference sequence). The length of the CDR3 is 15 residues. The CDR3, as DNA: TGCAGTGCCAGCGGGGTGCTAGCGGGGATTAATGAGCAGTACTTC. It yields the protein CSASGVLAGINEQYF.

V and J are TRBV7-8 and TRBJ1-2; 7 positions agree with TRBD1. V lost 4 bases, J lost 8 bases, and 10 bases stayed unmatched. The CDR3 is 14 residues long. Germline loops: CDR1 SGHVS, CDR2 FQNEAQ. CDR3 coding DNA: TGTGCCAGCAGCTCGCAGCGACAGGGCGGCGGCTACACCTTC. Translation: CASSSQRQGGGYTF.

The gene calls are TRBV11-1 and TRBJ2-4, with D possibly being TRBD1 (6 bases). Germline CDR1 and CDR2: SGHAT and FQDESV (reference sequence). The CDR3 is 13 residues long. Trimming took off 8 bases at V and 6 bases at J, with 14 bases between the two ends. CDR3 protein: CASALGAGNIQYF. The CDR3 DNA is TGTGCCAGCGCTCTGGGGGCGGGAAACATTCAGTACTTC.

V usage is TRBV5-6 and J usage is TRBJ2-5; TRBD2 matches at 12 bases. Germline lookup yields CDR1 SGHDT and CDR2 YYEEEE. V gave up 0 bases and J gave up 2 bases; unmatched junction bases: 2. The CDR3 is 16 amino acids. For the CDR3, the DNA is TGTGCCAGCAGCTTGGGGACTAGCGGGGTACAAGAGACCCAGTACTTC. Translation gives CASSLGTSGVQETQYF. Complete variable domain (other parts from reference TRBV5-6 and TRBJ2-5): DAGVTQSPTHLIKTRGQQVTLRCSPKSGHDTVSWYQQALGQGPQFIFQYYEEEERQRGNFPDRFSGHQFPNYSSELNVNALLLGDSALYLCASSLGTSGVQETQYFGPGTRLLVL.

Written as DNA, the CDR3 is TGCGCCAGCAGCCAAGATGTGGCTAGCGGGTTCACAGATACGCAGTATTTT. It translates to CASSQDVASGFTDTQYF. The genes are TRBV4-1 and TRBJ2-3, with 8 bases that match TRBD2. V lost 0 bases and J lost 2; bases outside the gene matches: 7. The CDR3 spans 17 residues. CDR1 MGHRA and CDR2 YSYEKL come from the germline V gene.

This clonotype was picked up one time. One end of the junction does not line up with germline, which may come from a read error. In DNA, the CDR3 is TGCAGTGCACGTGCTAGCACAGATGCGCAGTATTTT. This encodes CSARASTDAQYF. V and J are TRBV20-1 and TRBJ2-3; tentatively, D is TRBD2 (5 bases). Germline assignment: CDR1 DFQATT and CDR2 SNEGSKA (reference sequence). The length of the CDR3 is 12 residues.

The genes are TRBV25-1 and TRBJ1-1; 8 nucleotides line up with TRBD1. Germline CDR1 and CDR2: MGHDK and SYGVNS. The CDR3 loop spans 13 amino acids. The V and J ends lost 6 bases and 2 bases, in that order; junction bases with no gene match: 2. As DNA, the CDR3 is TGTGCCAGCAGGGGACAGGAAAACACTGAAGCTTTCTTT. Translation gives CASRGQENTEAFF.

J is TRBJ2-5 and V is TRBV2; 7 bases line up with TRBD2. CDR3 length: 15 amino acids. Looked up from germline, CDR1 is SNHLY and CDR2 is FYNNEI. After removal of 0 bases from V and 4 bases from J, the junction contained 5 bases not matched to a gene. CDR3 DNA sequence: TGTGCCAGCAGTGAAGCTGGACTAGTGGTAGAGACCCAGTACTTC. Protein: CASSEAGLVVETQYF.